This T cell receptor (beta chain) is drawn from a study of immune evolution from preneoplasia to lung adenocarcinoma. Broader study findings: Clonality was highest in normal lung, lower in later-stage lesions apparently. Normal lung had the highest top T cell clone frequencies.

Between the mid-2010s and the late 2010s, patients underwent resection in Japan or China. The repertoire was sequenced with immunoSEQ multiplex PCR; TCRdb's copy has only in-frame clones and lacks some. The sample holds fewer than 7,500 clones, roughly 78% seen once. With respect to this clone: Its target is unknown.

Sequenced material: FFPE minimally invasive lung adenocarcinoma tissue. This sequence was found in a person between 60 and 80 years old with lung adenocarcinoma.

The CDR3 nucleotides are TGTGCCAGCAACCCAGCCAGCGGGACCCGAGAGCAGTTCTTC. Translation: CASNPASGTREQFF. The gene calls are TRBV28 and TRBJ2-1; 7 nucleotides line up with TRBD2. The CDR3 has 14 residues. Germline CDR1 is MDHEN and CDR2 is SYDVKM. J lost 10 bases, V lost 7 bases, and 13 bases had no gene match.